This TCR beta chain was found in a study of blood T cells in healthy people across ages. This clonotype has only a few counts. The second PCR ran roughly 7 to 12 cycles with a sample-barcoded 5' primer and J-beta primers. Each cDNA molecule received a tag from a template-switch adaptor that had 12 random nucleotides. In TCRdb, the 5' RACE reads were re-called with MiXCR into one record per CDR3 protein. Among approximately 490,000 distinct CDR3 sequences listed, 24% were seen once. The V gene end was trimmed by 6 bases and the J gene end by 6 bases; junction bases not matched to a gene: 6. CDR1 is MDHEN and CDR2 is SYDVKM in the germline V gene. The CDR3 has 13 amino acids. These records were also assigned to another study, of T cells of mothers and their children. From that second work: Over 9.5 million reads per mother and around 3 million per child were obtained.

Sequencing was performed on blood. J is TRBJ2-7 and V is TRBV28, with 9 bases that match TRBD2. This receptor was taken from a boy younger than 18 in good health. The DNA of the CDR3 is TGTGCCAGCAGCACGGGACTAGCCTCCGAGCAGTACTTC. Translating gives CASSTGLASEQYF.